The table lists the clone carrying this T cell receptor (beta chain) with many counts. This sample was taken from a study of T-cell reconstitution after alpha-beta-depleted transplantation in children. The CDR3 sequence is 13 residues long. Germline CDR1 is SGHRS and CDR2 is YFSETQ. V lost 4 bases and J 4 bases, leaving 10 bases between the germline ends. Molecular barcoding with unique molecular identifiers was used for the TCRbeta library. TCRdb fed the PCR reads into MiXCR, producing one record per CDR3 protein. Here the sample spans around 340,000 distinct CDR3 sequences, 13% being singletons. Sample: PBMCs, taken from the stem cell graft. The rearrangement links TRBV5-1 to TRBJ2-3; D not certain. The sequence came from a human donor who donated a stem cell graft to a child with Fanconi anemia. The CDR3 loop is CASSPFLADTQYF. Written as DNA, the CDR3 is TGCGCCAGCAGCCCCTTCTTGGCAGATACGCAGTATTTT. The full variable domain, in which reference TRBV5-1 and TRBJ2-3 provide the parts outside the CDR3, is KAGVTQTPRYLIKTRGQQVTLSCSPISGHRSVSWYQQTPGQGLQFLFEYFSETQRNKGNFPGRFSGRQFSNSRSEMNVSTLELGDSALYLCASSPFLADTQYFGPGTRLTVL.